These 22 T cell receptor beta chains were sequenced from one sample in a study of CD8 T cells in ankylosing spondylitis. MiXCR, run by TCRdb on the 5' RACE reads, gives a single entry per CDR3 protein. This table holds some 130,000 distinct CDR3 sequences, approximately 7.4% found once. The sequenced sample was blood, either unsorted or a sorted T cell fraction (not recorded which). The origin of the receptors is a female donor with ankylosing spondylitis or in good health (not recorded which).

This clonotype was counted ten times or more. This chain joins TRBV20-1 and TRBJ2-7; TRBD1 matches at 8 bases. Germline V lookup: CDR1 DFQATT, CDR2 SNEGSKA (reference sequence). This CDR3 has 14 amino acids. V lost 0 bases, J lost 2 bases, and 3 bases stayed unmatched. The CDR3 DNA follows: TGCAGTGCTAGAGATTTACAGGGGGCCTACGAGCAGTACTTC. Translating it yields CSARDLQGAYEQYF.

In the case of this clonotype: A read error is likely, as this CDR3 ends without the conserved phenylalanine or tryptophan. V usage is TRBV29-1 and J usage is TRBJ1-2; D is perhaps TRBD1 (5 bases). V lost 4 bases and J lost 11, with 14 bases in between. The length of the CDR3 is 11 residues. Germline assignment: CDR1 SQVTM and CDR2 ANQGSEA. CDR3 loop: CSVGPGAGYTI. In DNA form, the CDR3 reads TGCAGCGTTGGTCCCGGGGCTGGTTACACCATC.

This clonotype has at least ten counts. The CDR3 is CASTREAEAFF. The DNA for the CDR3 is TGTGCCAGCACCCGGGAGGCTGAAGCTTTCTTT. The V gene is TRBV6-1, the J gene TRBJ1-1; D is unresolved. V gave up 7 bases and J gave up 6 bases, with 9 bases separating them. This CDR3 comprises 11 residues. Germline V gene sequence: CDR1 MNHNS, CDR2 SASEGT.

Many counts were recorded for this clonotype. The rearrangement joins TRBV3-1 to TRBJ2-7, with D possibly TRBD1 on 7 matching bases. The germline CDR1 and CDR2 sequences are LGHDT and YNNKEL (reference sequence). Trimming took off 1 base at V and 4 bases at J, with 14 bases between the two ends. The CDR3 runs 15 residues. The CDR3 region is CASSQAAGQIYEQYF. DNA for the CDR3: TGTGCCAGCAGCCAAGCGGCGGGACAGATATACGAGCAGTACTTC.

This clonotype was seen repeatedly, ten times or more. The J gene is TRBJ2-1, the V gene TRBV9; TRBD2 matches at 16 bases. Trimming at V came to 3 bases and at J to 8 bases, leaving 8 bases not matched to a gene. This CDR3 has 17 amino acids. Germline CDR1 SGDLS, CDR2 YYNGEE. As DNA, the CDR3 is TGTGCCAGCAGCGCCCGGCCGGGACTAGCGGGGGGGGATGAGCAGTTCTTC. It yields the protein CASSARPGLAGGDEQFF.

This clonotype was counted ten times or more. This chain joins TRBV20-1 and TRBJ1-5; maybe TRBD1 (6 bases). Germline V lookup: CDR1 DFQATT, CDR2 SNEGSKA (reference sequence). The CDR3 sequence is 13 residues long. Trimming cost V 6 bases and J 2 bases, with 11 bases left between them. The CDR3 region is CSAQGYGNQPQHF. The CDR3, as DNA: TGCAGTGCGCAGGGGTATGGCAATCAGCCCCAGCATTTT.

The DNA of the CDR3 is TGTGCCAGCAGCGCCGGGACAGGGTCCACCATATATTTT. It codes for CASSAGTGSTIYF. The chain links TRBV7-2 to TRBJ1-3; 9 bases are a match to TRBD1. The J segment lost 9 bases and the V segment lost 5 bases, leaving 5 bases of the junction unmatched. This CDR3 comprises 13 residues. In germline, CDR1 is SGHTA, CDR2 FQGNSA.

This clonotype was recorded many times. V is TRBV5-1 and J is TRBJ1-1, with no clear D. Germline values: CDR1 SGHRS, CDR2 YFSETQ. The V end was cut by 4 bases, the J end by 3 bases, with 13 bases between. This CDR3 region has 14 residues. This chain's CDR3 is CASSPWSGHTEAFF. For the CDR3, the DNA is TGCGCCAGCAGCCCCTGGAGCGGGCACACTGAAGCTTTCTTT.

This clonotype was observed a few times. A read error is possible here, since a much larger clone lies one base away. The rearrangement joins TRBV5-1 to TRBJ1-3; D unclear. Germline V lookup: CDR1 SGHRS, CDR2 YFSETQ. The CDR3 length is 13 residues. The CDR3 DNA reads TGCCCCAGCAGCTTGGCCGTTGGGAACACCATATATTTT. Its translation is CPSSLAVGNTIYF.

This clonotype was observed at least ten times. V gene TRBV6-1 combines with J gene TRBJ2-7; D gene unclear. Germline V lookup: CDR1 MNHNS, CDR2 SASEGT. The V and J ends lost 0 bases and 4 bases respectively, with 13 bases between them. The CDR3 has 15 residues. This CDR3 is CASSEALGLGYEQYF. In DNA form, the CDR3 reads TGTGCCAGCAGTGAAGCCCTCGGGCTTGGGTACGAGCAGTACTTC.

The table lists this clonotype with many counts. The chain uses TRBV10-3 and TRBJ1-6; TRBD1 matches 8 bases. V shed 8 bases and J 10 bases; nucleotides not matched to a gene: 10. The germline CDR1 and CDR2 sequences are ENHRY and SYGVKD. The CDR3 extends over 14 amino acids. The CDR3 DNA reads TGTGCCATCGGAGGACAGGGTATGGGATCACCCCTCCACTTT. This sequence encodes CAIGGQGMGSPLHF.

This clonotype was found many times. V is TRBV15 and J is TRBJ2-7, with D possibly TRBD1 on 6 matching bases. The CDR3 has 15 residues. Per germline, CDR1 LNHNV and CDR2 YYDKDF (reference sequence). Trimming took off 1 base at V and 5 bases at J, with 15 bases between the two ends. In nucleotides, the CDR3 is TGTGCCACCAGCAGAGTGCCTCCCGACAGGAACGAGCAGTACTTC. Its translation is CATSRVPPDRNEQYF.

In DNA form, the CDR3 reads TGTGCCAGCAGCTTGGGGCCCCGCGGCAATTCACCCCTCCACTTT. Its protein is CASSLGPRGNSPLHF. V and J are TRBV5-5 and TRBJ1-6; D gene unclear. The CDR3 has 15 residues. CDR1 and CDR2 (germline): SGHKS, YYEKEE (reference sequence). Trimming pared 0 bases from V and 7 bases from J, leaving 11 bases between.

This clonotype has at least ten counts. The genes are TRBV14 and TRBJ2-7; D is ambiguous. This CDR3 is built from 13 residues. Germline values: CDR1 SGHDN, CDR2 FVKESK. Deletions cut 1 base from V and 11 bases from J, with 15 bases between. The CDR3: CASSQVNGLKEYF. In DNA, the CDR3 is TGTGCCAGCAGCCAAGTCAACGGTCTCAAGGAGTACTTC.

This clonotype was counted many times. The chain combines TRBV7-8 with TRBJ2-5; tentative D call: TRBD1 (6 bases). The CDR3 loop spans 15 amino acids. Trimming took off 3 bases at V and 5 bases at J, with 16 bases between the two ends. Germline V gene lookup returns CDR1 SGHVS and CDR2 FQNEAQ. CDR3 coding DNA: TGTGCCAGCAGCTTTGGGGGCACAGGGTGGGAGACCCAGTACTTC. Translated: CASSFGGTGWETQYF.

This clonotype was observed many times. The chain couples TRBV6-1 to TRBJ1-3; D remains unclear. This CDR3 comprises 14 residues. Looked up from germline, CDR1 is MNHNS and CDR2 is SASEGT. The V end was cut by 6 bases, the J end by 0 bases, with 9 bases between. The CDR3 DNA follows: TGTGCCAGCAGCAAAGGGAACTCTGGAAACACCATATATTTT. This gives the protein CASSKGNSGNTIYF.

This clonotype occurred many times. V usage is TRBV7-6 and J usage is TRBJ1-2, with TRBD1 matching 9 bases. J gave up 7 bases and V 5 bases, and 5 bases lay outside the gene matches. This CDR3 has 13 residues. Germline lookup yields CDR1 SGHVS and CDR2 FNYEAQ. CDR3 sequence reads: CASSPQGAFGYTF. The DNA of the CDR3 is TGTGCCAGCAGCCCACAGGGGGCGTTTGGCTACACCTTC.

Many counts were recorded for this clonotype. The rearrangement uses TRBV5-1 and TRBJ2-5, with D perhaps matching TRBD2 (6 bases). The germline V gene encodes CDR1 SGHRS and CDR2 YFSETQ. The CDR3 totals 13 residues. The ends were cut back, 4 bases at V and 5 bases at J, with 12 bases in the middle. Written as DNA, the CDR3 is TGCGCCAGCAGCCCAACTAGCAGGGAGACCCAGTACTTC. Amino acids: CASSPTSRETQYF.

This clonotype showed up just a few times. The chain has TRBV12-3 or TRBV12-4 and TRBJ1-5; tentatively, D is TRBD1 (5 bases). This CDR3 has 14 residues. V shed 3 bases and J shed 7 bases, with 13 bases lying between them. CDR3 region: CASSFGTAKQPQHF. The CDR3 region has the DNA TGTGCCAGCAGTTTCGGGACGGCTAAGCAGCCCCAGCATTTT.

This clonotype showed up many times. The V gene is TRBV12-3 or TRBV12-4, the J gene TRBJ1-1; 8 bases match TRBD1. The junction had 8 bases not matched to a gene; V was cut back by 6 bases and J by 5 bases. The length of the CDR3 is 14 residues. The CDR3 sequence: CASRPRQGRTEAFF. CDR3 nucleotide sequence: TGTGCCAGCAGACCTCGACAGGGGAGGACTGAAGCTTTCTTT.

This clonotype was picked up many times. The chain recombines TRBV6-1 with TRBJ1-2; 9 nucleotides agree with TRBD1. CDR3 length: 14 amino acids. Germline V lookup: CDR1 MNHNS, CDR2 SASEGT. V dropped 6 bases and J dropped 7; count of bases not matched to a gene: 9. CDR3 sequence: CASRAPGQGTGYTF. CDR3 nucleotides: TGTGCCAGCAGAGCGCCGGGACAGGGTACTGGCTACACCTTC.

This clonotype showed up many times. The chain uses TRBV5-1 and TRBJ1-1, with 10 bases that match TRBD1. Germline values: CDR1 SGHRS, CDR2 YFSETQ. Unmatched junction bases numbered 6, after V lost 4 bases and J lost 3 bases. The CDR3 has 15 residues. CDR3 residues: CASSAGTGVYTEAFF. The DNA of the CDR3 is TGCGCCAGCAGCGCAGGGACAGGGGTCTACACTGAAGCTTTCTTT.